Below, one T cell receptor (beta chain) is given with its context. The data derive from a study of blood T cell repertoires in COVID-19. The overall study: Samples of COVID-19 (acute and convalescent) were obtained from the United States, Italy and Spain. The cDNA or gDNA used as material had been derived from T cells, B-cell-depleted T cells, or PBMCs.

As processed by the authors: Scientists estimated how many nucleated cells there were by amplifying reference gene primers. Generated by immunoSEQ multiplex PCR, the TCRdb table keeps only in-frame clones and is missing some. V and J calls and clone size are as listed in that table; D and trimming were resolved from the DNA. The sample records roughly 250,000 clones, just under 90% being singletons. The V gene lost 0 bases and the J gene lost 8 bases, with 18 bases spanning the gap. CDR1 is KGHDR and CDR2 is SFDVKD in the germline V gene. The CDR3 contains 17 residues. The receptor comes from a woman aged 40 to 50 with acute or convalescent COVID-19. The material sequenced was peripheral blood. V and J are TRBV24-1 and TRBJ2-2; D possibly corresponds to TRBD2 (7 bases). In DNA, the CDR3 is TGTGCCACCAGTGATTTGGGGGAGGGGGACCCCCCTGGGGAGCTGTTTTTT. Translated: CATSDLGEGDPPGELFF.